The sequence of this TCR beta chain was determined in a study of T-cell reconstitution after alpha-beta-depleted transplantation in children. Unique molecular identifiers were used to barcode this TCRbeta library. TCRdb independently ran MiXCR on the PCR reads; one entry per CDR3 protein. The data hold roughly 200,000 distinct CDR3 sequences, with less than 15% observed a single time. In its sample, this clonotype was seen many times. V shed 4 bases, J shed 4 bases, and the junction held 9 bases outside the gene matches. The CDR3 is 15 residues long. CDR1 and CDR2 (germline): SGHTA, FQGNSA. The V and J genes are TRBV7-2 and TRBJ1-2; 7 bases fit TRBD1. The sample consisted of PBMCs from the stem cell graft donor, taken from the stem cell graft. This sequence was found in a human donor who donated a stem cell graft to a child with acute lymphoblastic leukemia. For the CDR3, the DNA is TGTGCCAGCAGCTCGCGACAGGGTCTCGGCTATGGCTACACCTTC. Translating gives CASSSRQGLGYGYTF.